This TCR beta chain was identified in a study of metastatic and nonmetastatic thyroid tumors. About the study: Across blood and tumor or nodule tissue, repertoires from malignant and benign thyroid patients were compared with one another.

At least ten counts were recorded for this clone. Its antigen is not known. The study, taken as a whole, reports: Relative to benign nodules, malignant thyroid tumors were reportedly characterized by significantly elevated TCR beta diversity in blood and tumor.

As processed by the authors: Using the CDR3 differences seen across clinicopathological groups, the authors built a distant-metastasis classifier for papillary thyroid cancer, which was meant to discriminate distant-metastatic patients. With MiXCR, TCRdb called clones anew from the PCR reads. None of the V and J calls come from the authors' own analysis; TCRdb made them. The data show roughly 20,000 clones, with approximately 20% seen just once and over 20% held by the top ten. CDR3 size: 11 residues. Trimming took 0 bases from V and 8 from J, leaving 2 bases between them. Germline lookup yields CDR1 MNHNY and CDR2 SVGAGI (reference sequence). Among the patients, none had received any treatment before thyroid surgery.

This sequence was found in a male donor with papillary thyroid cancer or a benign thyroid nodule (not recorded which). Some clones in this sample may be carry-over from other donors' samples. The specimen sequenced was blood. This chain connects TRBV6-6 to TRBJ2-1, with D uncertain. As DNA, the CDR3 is TGTGCCAGCAGTTACTCGTATGAGCAGTTCTTC. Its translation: CASSYSYEQFF.